This TCR beta chain was obtained from a study of shared clonotypes between healthy human individuals. Findings and limits, study-wide: The study found lower generation probabilities in non-shared clonotypes than in those shared by all four donors. With a handful of donors compared, around 5% of naive CD4 clonotypes were shared.

TCRdb keeps only in-frame clones here, not all; method: immunoSEQ multiplex PCR. The table records 2 million to 2.5 million clones, about 94% of them present only once. With respect to this clone: Its antigen is still unknown.

The ends lost 1 base at V and 0 bases at J; junction bases unmatched: 6. Germline CDR1 and CDR2: SGHRS and YFSETQ. This CDR3 is 16 amino acids long. HIV-negative, healthy adults without recent acute infections or vaccinations were the donors. Sequencing input: naive CD4+ T cells sorted from blood. The subset denotes: CD45RA+ positively selected. The chain combines TRBV5-1 with TRBJ2-7, with 8 bases aligning to TRBD2. This receptor was taken from a man younger than 35 in good health. As DNA, the CDR3 is TGCGCCAGCAGCTTGAATCCTAGCGGGTCCTCCTACGAGCAGTACTTC. Translation: CASSLNPSGSSYEQYF.